The 26 T cell receptor beta chains presented below share a single source sample, sequenced in a study of blood T cell repertoires in COVID-19. Sequencing used immunoSEQ multiplex PCR; TCRdb keeps in-frame clones, though not all of them. The sample contains approximately 110,000 clones, 84% of which appear only once. Source material: peripheral blood. The receptors here all came from a middle-aged woman with acute or convalescent COVID-19.

On this clone: In the same sample, other DNA sequences code for this CDR3. This rearrangement joins TRBV6-6 to TRBJ1-2, with a weak D call TRBD1 (6 bases). Germline CDR1 and CDR2: MNHNY and SVGAGI (reference sequence). The length of the CDR3 is 13 residues. Trimming cost V 6 bases and J 3 bases, with 11 bases left between them. The CDR3 DNA is TGTGCCAGCAGCCCGACAGGTGACTATGGCTACACCTTC. Amino acids: CASSPTGDYGYTF.

This clone was observed a handful of times. The chain uses TRBV6-6 and TRBJ1-1; 10 bases agree with TRBD1. CDR1 is MNHNY and CDR2 is SVGAGI in the germline V gene (reference sequence). V was pared by 7 bases and J by 12 bases, with 17 bases of the junction left unmatched. This CDR3 comprises 15 residues. The CDR3 reads CASISRMTGGQGTFF. CDR3 nucleotides: TGTGCCAGCATCAGTCGGATGACAGGGGGCCAAGGAACTTTCTTT.

The chain is built from TRBV7-3 and TRBJ2-6; perhaps TRBD1 as D (5 bases). Trimming cost V 1 base and J 2 bases, with 9 bases left between them. CDR1 is SGHTA and CDR2 is FQGTGA in the germline V gene. The CDR3 has 16 amino acids. CDR3 residues: CASSLNPTAGANVLTF. Written as DNA, the CDR3 is TGTGCCAGCAGCTTAAACCCGACAGCTGGGGCCAACGTCCTGACTTTC.

The V gene is TRBV5-6, the J gene TRBJ1-1; maybe TRBD1 (5 bases). V shed 3 bases and J shed 3 bases, with 15 bases lying between them. CDR3 size: 15 residues. Germline loops: CDR1 SGHDT, CDR2 YYEEEE. The CDR3 region is CASSSLGAGHTEAFF. CDR3 nucleotide sequence: TGTGCCAGCAGCTCCCTCGGTGCAGGGCACACTGAAGCTTTCTTT.

This chain joins TRBV27 and TRBJ1-1, with 9 bases identical to TRBD1. Trimming at V came to 11 bases and at J to 5 bases, leaving 9 bases not matched to a gene. CDR1 and CDR2 from the germline V gene are MNHEY and SMNVEV (reference sequence). The CDR3 sequence is 13 residues long. Written as DNA, the CDR3 is TGTGCCGGTCGGGACAGGGCTAAGACTGAAGCTTTCTTT. Residues: CAGRDRAKTEAFF.

The CDR3 loop reads CASSLADRRGGEQYF. CDR3 DNA sequence: TGTGCCAGCAGCTTAGCGGACAGGCGAGGGGGGGAGCAGTACTTC. The genes are TRBV7-6 and TRBJ2-7; a weak D match, TRBD1 (7 bases). Trimming stripped 0 bases from V and 7 bases from J, with 16 bases between. The CDR3 is 15 amino acids. Per the germline V gene, CDR1 is SGHVS and CDR2 is FNYEAQ.

The chain carries TRBV21-1 and TRBJ1-1. TRBV21-1 counts as a pseudogene. The CDR3 totals 17 residues. The CDR3 reads CASSPSGDRGEDTEAFF. The CDR3 DNA is TGTGCCAGCAGTCCAAGCGGTGATCGGGGAGAGGACACTGAAGCTTTCTTT.

This chain uses TRBV11-2 with TRBJ1-6; D is uncertain. Per the germline V gene, CDR1 is SGHAT and CDR2 is FQNNGV. The CDR3 is 14 amino acids. The V and J ends lost 4 bases and 10 bases respectively, with 14 bases between them. The CDR3 region has the DNA TGTGCCAGCAGCTCCCGGATCGGGTCCTCACCCCTCCACTTT. This codes for CASSSRIGSSPLHF.

The chain recombines TRBV29-1 with TRBJ1-1; 8 bases are shared with TRBD1. CDR3 length: 12 residues. The germline CDR1 and CDR2 sequences are SQVTM and ANQGSEA. Trimming removed 8 bases from V and 4 bases from J; junction bases left unmatched: 6. The CDR3 region is CSSNRGSTEAFF. The CDR3, as DNA: TGCAGCTCGAACAGGGGGAGCACTGAAGCTTTCTTT.

The rearrangement links TRBV2 to TRBJ1-2; tentatively, D is TRBD1 (5 bases). CDR3 length equals 13 residues. CDR1 and CDR2 (germline): SNHLY, FYNNEI. V gave up 2 bases and J gave up 4 bases, with 8 bases separating them. For the CDR3, the DNA is TGTGCCAGCAGTGAATTAGGGGCCTATGGCTACACCTTC. It is translated as CASSELGAYGYTF.

This chain joins TRBV19 and TRBJ2-2; no firm D call. V was trimmed by 0 bases and J by 4 bases, leaving 12 bases between them. The CDR3 extends over 16 amino acids. Germline CDR1 is LNHDA and CDR2 is SQIVND (reference sequence). In DNA, the CDR3 is TGTGCCAGTAGTATAGATCTGAGATCGCGCACCGGGGAGCTGTTTTTT. This gives the protein CASSIDLRSRTGELFF. The whole variable domain, filled in from reference TRBV19 and TRBJ2-2, reads DGGITQSPKYLFRKEGQNVTLSCEQNLNHDAMYWYRQDPGQGLRLIYYSQIVNDFQKGDIAEGYSVSREKKESFPLTVTSAQKNPTAFYLCASSIDLRSRTGELFFGEGSRLTVL.

By proportion, this clone is medium-sized. V gene TRBV7-9 combines with J gene TRBJ2-1, with D tentatively TRBD2 (6 bases). CDR1 SEHNR and CDR2 FQNEAQ come from the germline V gene (reference sequence). The CDR3 is 16 residues long. Trimming shortened V by 1 base and J by 9 bases, and 19 bases separated the two germline ends. The CDR3 spells CASSLGNSFSRGEQFF. DNA of the CDR3: TGTGCCAGCAGCTTAGGGAATTCCTTCTCGCGGGGTGAGCAGTTCTTC.

The chain couples TRBV7-2 to TRBJ1-6, with TRBD1 as a possible D gene (5 bases). Deletions cut 5 bases from V and 0 bases from J, with 11 bases between. Germline V gene lookup returns CDR1 SGHTA and CDR2 FQGNSA. The CDR3 contains 16 residues. CDR3 sequence: CASSGHRSSYNSPLHF. CDR3 bases: TGTGCCAGCAGCGGACACCGATCCTCCTATAATTCACCCCTCCACTTT.

This chain uses TRBV6-2 or TRBV6-3 with TRBJ1-1, with 8 bases fitting TRBD1. The CDR3 totals 15 residues. The ends lost 1 base at V and 3 bases at J; junction bases unmatched: 4. The germline CDR1 and CDR2 sequences are MNHEY and SVGEGT. CDR3 sequence (DNA): TGTGCCAGCAGTTACTGGACAGGGAGGGACACTGAAGCTTTCTTT. The encoded protein is CASSYWTGRDTEAFF.

This chain links TRBV7-2 with TRBJ1-5, with D possibly TRBD1 on 5 matching bases. The V end was cut by 5 bases, the J end by 0 bases, with 14 bases between. The germline V gene encodes CDR1 SGHTA and CDR2 FQGNSA. The CDR3 length is 16 residues. In DNA, the CDR3 is TGTGCCAGCAGCCGTTGGGGGGGGAATAGCAATCAGCCCCAGCATTTT. It specifies CASSRWGGNSNQPQHF. Full variable domain (rest looked up from reference TRBV7-2 and TRBJ1-5): GAGVSQSPSNKVTEKGKDVELRCDPISGHTALYWYRQSLGQGLEFLIYFQGNSAPDKSGLPSDRFSAERTGGSVSTLTIQRTQQEDSAVYLCASSRWGGNSNQPQHFGDGTRLSIL.

The rearrangement links TRBV19 to TRBJ2-3, with TRBD1 identical over 9 bases. With 6 bases clipped from V and 3 bases from J, the junction kept 7 bases outside the gene matches. The CDR3 contains 15 residues. Germline V gives CDR1 LNHDA, CDR2 SQIVND (reference sequence). CDR3 amino acids: CASRSGQGRTDTQYF. As DNA, the CDR3 is TGTGCCAGTAGGTCGGGACAGGGTAGGACAGATACGCAGTATTTT.

The rearrangement joins TRBV7-9 to TRBJ2-1, with TRBD2 identical over 7 bases. CDR1 and CDR2 from the germline V gene are SEHNR and FQNEAQ (reference sequence). This CDR3 region has 16 residues. V was pared by 1 base and J by 2 bases, with 5 bases of the junction left unmatched. CDR3 sequence: CASSLGRGVPYNEQFF. The CDR3 DNA sequence: TGTGCCAGCAGCTTAGGACGGGGGGTACCCTACAATGAGCAGTTCTTC. Supplemented by reference TRBV7-9 and TRBJ2-1, the full variable domain reads DTGVSQNPRHKITKRGQNVTFRCDPISEHNRLYWYRQTLGQGPEFLTYFQNEAQLEKSRLLSDRFSAERPKGSFSTLEIQRTEQGDSAMYLCASSLGRGVPYNEQFFGPGTRLTVL.

The rearrangement links TRBV27 to TRBJ2-2; 8 bases agree with TRBD1. Looked up from germline, CDR1 is MNHEY and CDR2 is SMNVEV (reference sequence). J was trimmed by 5 bases and V by 4 bases; bases with no gene match: 6. This CDR3 region has 15 residues. The CDR3 nucleotides read TGTGCCAGCAGTTCCTTCAGGGGGCTGACCGGGGAGCTGTTTTTT. Translation gives CASSSFRGLTGELFF.

V and J are TRBV3-1 (or the pseudogene TRBV3-2) and TRBJ2-3; 16 bases match TRBD2. Unmatched junction bases numbered 8, after V lost 0 bases and J lost 2 bases. This CDR3 spans 20 amino acids. CDR1 and CDR2 (germline): LGHDT, YNNKEL (reference sequence). The CDR3 nucleotides are TGTGCCAGCAGCCAAGAGACGGGACTAGCGGGGGGGCGGGACACAGATACGCAGTATTTT. Amino acid sequence: CASSQETGLAGGRDTDTQYF.

This chain links TRBV7-9 with TRBJ1-3; 8 nucleotides align to TRBD1. The CDR3 covers 14 residues. Germline V gene sequence: CDR1 SEHNR, CDR2 FQNEAQ (reference sequence). This chain's CDR3 is CASVTQGARNTIYF. The DNA of the CDR3 is TGTGCGAGCGTAACGCAGGGGGCGAGAAACACCATATATTTT.

V is TRBV14 and J is TRBJ2-7, with TRBD2 as a possible D gene (7 bases). CDR3 length equals 17 residues. Germline loops: CDR1 SGHDN, CDR2 FVKESK. Trimming took 0 bases from V and 6 from J, leaving 21 bases between them. CDR3 in DNA: TGTGCCAGCAGCCAAGATGTCGGGGGGCGCTGGGGTTCCGAGCAGTACTTC. Translated: CASSQDVGGRWGSEQYF.

The chain is built from TRBV6-2 or TRBV6-3 and TRBJ2-7; possibly TRBD2 for D (5 bases). Per germline, CDR1 MNHEY and CDR2 SVGEGT. The CDR3 loop spans 17 amino acids. The V end was cut by 0 bases, the J end by 0 bases, with 15 bases between. CDR3 region: CASSYSLIRDYSYEQYF. CDR3 DNA sequence: TGTGCCAGCAGTTACTCGTTGATTCGGGATTACTCCTACGAGCAGTACTTC.

J is TRBJ1-1 and V is TRBV6-5; TRBD1 agrees at 7 bases. The CDR3 consists of 14 residues. Per the germline V gene, CDR1 is MNHEY and CDR2 is SVGAGI. V shed 8 bases, J shed 0 bases, and the junction held 6 bases outside the gene matches. This CDR3 is CASAKGALNTEAFF. DNA of the CDR3: TGTGCCAGCGCGAAGGGGGCTTTGAACACTGAAGCTTTCTTT.

The chain carries TRBV7-9 and TRBJ1-1, with D uncertain. CDR3 length: 13 amino acids. Looked up from germline, CDR1 is SEHNR and CDR2 is FQNEAQ (reference sequence). Trimming took off 5 bases at V and 3 bases at J, with 10 bases between the two ends. The CDR3 nucleotides read TGTGCCAGCAGCATAACAGCGGACACTGAAGCTTTCTTT. This gives the protein CASSITADTEAFF.

V and J are TRBV6-5 and TRBJ2-4; maybe TRBD1 (6 bases). This CDR3 contains 15 residues. V shed 4 bases and J shed 6 bases, with 16 bases lying between them. Germline CDR1 and CDR2: MNHEY and SVGAGI. CDR3 sequence (DNA): TGTGCCAGCAGTTCGAGAATTATAGGGGGAAACATTCAGTACTTC. It is translated as CASSSRIIGGNIQYF.

This clone has a single count. The CDR3 loop is CASSGAGGVDTQYF. The CDR3 coding sequence is TGTGCCAGCAGCGGCGCGGGGGGGGTAGATACGCAGTATTTT. The chain employs TRBV6-5 and TRBJ2-3; 9 bases agree with TRBD2. CDR3 size: 14 residues. The V and J ends lost 6 bases and 5 bases, in that order; junction bases with no gene match: 6. Germline CDR1 and CDR2: MNHEY and SVGAGI.